These T cell receptor beta chains were read from a single sample in a study of T cell responses to AZD1222 COVID-19 vaccine. TCRdb's table, derived via immunoSEQ multiplex PCR, lists solely in-frame clones and lacks some. The sample lists some 150,000 clones, 88% occurring once. The material sequenced was peripheral blood, taken 28 days after the second AZD1222 dose. These receptors all stem from an adult who received the AZD1222 COVID-19 vaccine. Each CDR3 is given with its conserved first and last residue. A D gene is named only where the DNA matches it firmly. A clone size is listed for some rows: how often the clone was seen (once, few, many), or a class if it is expanded.

size	D	V	J	DNA	CDR3
-	-	TRBV6-5	TRBJ1-1	TGTGCCAGCAGACGAGAGGGGGGGAACACTGAAGCTTTCTTT	CASRREGGNTEAFF
-	TRBD1	TRBV5-1	TRBJ1-2	TGCGCCAGCAGCTTGCAGGGACAGGAAACGGGGGGCTACACCTTC	CASSLQGQETGGYTF
few	-	TRBV14	TRBJ1-1	TGTGCCAGCAGCCAAGATGGGCCACGCAGGGGCTACACTGAAGCTTTCTTT	CASSQDGPRRGYTEAFF
-	TRBD1	TRBV5-1	TRBJ1-1	TGCGCCAGCAGCTCCAGGGGGCTGGGGGACACTGAAGCTTTCTTT	CASSSRGLGDTEAFF
-	-	TRBV11-3	TRBJ2-5	TGTGCCAGCAGCTTAGATCGGCGCGGGACCCAGTACTTC	CASSLDRRGTQYF
few	TRBD2	TRBV6-2/TRBV6-3	TRBJ2-3	TGTGCCAGCAGTTGGAGCGGGGGCCAGCAGTATTTT	CASSWSGGQQYF
-	-	TRBV18	TRBJ1-5	TGTGCCAGCTCACCCAGGGAGGTCCGGGGTGGCAATCAGCCCCAGCATTTT	CASSPREVRGGNQPQHF
-	-	TRBV10-3	TRBJ1-1	TGTGCCATCACCCCGGACGGTTCGAACACTGAAGCTTTCTTT	CAITPDGSNTEAFF
once	TRBD1	TRBV19	TRBJ1-1	TGTGCCAGTAAGGGACAGGGATATCTCCACACTGAAGCTTTCTTT	CASKGQGYLHTEAFF
-	-	TRBV7-2	TRBJ2-1	TGTGCCAGCAACAACACCACAGGACCGGGGTACAATGAGCAGTTCTTC	CASNNTTGPGYNEQFF
-	-	TRBV6-5	TRBJ1-5	TGTGCCAGCAGAGGAGGGATTGGTCAGCCCCAGCATTTT	CASRGGIGQPQHF
-	-	TRBV15	TRBJ1-2	TGTGCCACCAGCAGAGGACGCGGGAATTATGGCTACACCTTC	CATSRGRGNYGYTF
few	-	TRBV5-1	TRBJ1-3	TGCGCCAGCAGCTTGGGTGGAGAAAACACCATATATTTT	CASSLGGENTIYF
-	-	TRBV15	TRBJ1-1	TGTGCCACCAGCAGAGGCCTCGGGAGGACTGAAGCTTTCTTT	CATSRGLGRTEAFF
-	-	TRBV6-5	TRBJ1-1	TGTGCCAGCACTGGGACCGCTGGAGGGATCACTGAAGCTTTCTTT	CASTGTAGGITEAFF
-	-	TRBV7-9	TRBJ2-7	TGTGCCAGCAGCTTTGGCAGAGACTACGAGCAGTACTTC	CASSFGRDYEQYF
-	-	TRBV3-1/TRBV3-2	TRBJ2-7	TGTGCCAGCAGCCAAGGCTCCGGTTTCTCCTACGAGCAGTACTTC	CASSQGSGFSYEQYF
-	-	TRBV6-5	TRBJ1-6	TGTGCCAGCAGTTACTTAAATTCACCCCTCCACTTT	CASSYLNSPLHF
-	-	TRBV5-6	TRBJ1-2	TGTGCCAGCAGCTCCGGGTCCTCATCCTATGGCTACACCTTC	CASSSGSSSYGYTF
few	-	TRBV3-1/TRBV3-2	TRBJ2-2	TGTGCCAGCAGCCCGGTGGCGGGTCGTAACACCGGGGAGCTGTTTTTT	CASSPVAGRNTGELFF
once	-	TRBV30	TRBJ2-7	TGTGCCTGGAGTGTAATAGGGACGGACGAGCAGTACTTC	CAWSVIGTDEQYF
-	-	TRBV27	TRBJ2-5	TGTGCCAGCAGTTCGCAGGTTGCGAGGGAGACCCAGTACTTC	CASSSQVARETQYF
once	TRBD1	TRBV5-6	TRBJ1-2	TGTGCCAGCAGCCCGGACAGGGGGAGCTATGGCTACACCTTC	CASSPDRGSYGYTF
-	-	TRBV29-1	TRBJ2-3	TGCAGCCTAGCGACAGACACAGATACGCAGTATTTT	CSLATDTDTQYF
-	-	TRBV6-6	TRBJ1-2	TGTGCCAGCAGTTACGAGGGGCAGACTAACTATGGCTACACCTTC	CASSYEGQTNYGYTF
-	-	TRBV9	TRBJ1-2	TGTGCCAGCAGCAGCCGAGGCGGGGCCGGCTACACCTTC	CASSSRGGAGYTF
-	-	TRBV7-2	TRBJ1-2	TGTGCCAGCAGCTTCGGCACATATGGCTACACCTTC	CASSFGTYGYTF
-	TRBD2	TRBV3-1/TRBV3-2	TRBJ2-7	TGTGCCAGCAGCCACCAGGGTAGCGGGGGGCGCGAGCAGTACTTC	CASSHQGSGGREQYF
-	-	TRBV4-1	TRBJ1-2	TGCGCCAGCAGCCAAGACGGGGCCGGATCGGGCTATGGCTACACCTTC	CASSQDGAGSGYGYTF
few	TRBD1	TRBV19	TRBJ1-2	TGTGCCAGTAGTATGACAGGGACTAGGGGCTACACCTTC	CASSMTGTRGYTF
-	TRBD1	TRBV9	TRBJ2-2	TGTGCCAGCAGCGCCAGGACAGGGCACGGGGAGCTGTTTTTT	CASSARTGHGELFF
once	-	TRBV10-3	TRBJ1-3	TGTGCCATCAGTCCTGGACGGAGCTCTGGAAACACCATATATTTT	CAISPGRSSGNTIYF
-	-	TRBV19	TRBJ1-2	TGTGCCAGTAATCATGGGGGGGGCGCCTATGGCTACACCTTC	CASNHGGGAYGYTF
-	-	TRBV11-3	TRBJ2-5	TGTGCCAGCAGCTTATTGGCCGGGACTTATGGCCACGAGACCCAGTACTTC	CASSLLAGTYGHETQYF
few	-	TRBV24-1	TRBJ1-5	TGTGCCACCTCACACCCTCGCAGTCTCAATCAGCCCCAGCATTTT	CATSHPRSLNQPQHF
-	TRBD1	TRBV10-1	TRBJ1-5	TGCGCCAGCAGTGAGACCGACAGGGATCAGCCCCAGCATTTT	CASSETDRDQPQHF
-	-	TRBV19	TRBJ2-2	TGTGCCACCCATCGCGATACCGGGGAGCTGTTTTTT	CATHRDTGELFF
-	-	TRBV11-2	TRBJ2-7	TGTGCCAGCAGCTTTGCTGGCCGCTACGAGCAGTACTTC	CASSFAGRYEQYF
once	TRBD1	TRBV6-5	TRBJ1-1	TGTGCCAGCAGTAGGGGACAGGGAGCTTTCTTT	CASSRGQGAFF
-	-	TRBV13	TRBJ1-2	TGTGCCAGCAGTGACCAGCAGGGATCCTTCTATGGCTACACCTTC	CASSDQQGSFYGYTF
few	-	TRBV15	TRBJ1-4	TGTGCCACCAGCAGAGATCTGGGGTCAGCCGCAACTAATGAAAAACTGTTTTTT	CATSRDLGSAATNEKLFF
-	-	TRBV7-6	TRBJ2-5	TGTGCCAGCAGCTCCCAGGAAGAGACCCAGTACTTC	CASSSQEETQYF
once	-	TRBV20-1	TRBJ2-7	TGCAGTGCTAGTAAGGGACCCTACGAGCAGTACTTC	CSASKGPYEQYF
few	-	TRBV12-3/TRBV12-4	TRBJ1-2	TGTGCCAGCAGTGGCCAGGGCGGGGGCTACACCTTC	CASSGQGGGYTF
-	-	TRBV24-1	TRBJ2-5	TGTGCCACCAGTGATAATGCGGGTGATCGGCCGGAGACCCAGTACTTC	CATSDNAGDRPETQYF
-	-	TRBV4-3	TRBJ2-3	TGCGCCAGCAGCCAAGATCCCCCCCCCGGGACTCCCTATACGCAGTATTTT	CASSQDPPPGTPYTQYF
once	-	TRBV30	TRBJ2-7	TGTGCCTGGAGTAGTCGTCCGGGGGGCATTTACGAGCAGTACTTC	CAWSSRPGGIYEQYF
-	-	TRBV6-5	TRBJ2-3	TGTGCCAGCAGTTACTCGGGGCTTGTCACAGATACGCAGTATTTT	CASSYSGLVTDTQYF
few	-	TRBV19	TRBJ1-2	TGTGCCAGTAGTACATGGAAAGGGCTTGGCTACACCTTC	CASSTWKGLGYTF